Listed here are 15 T cell receptor beta chains from one sample, sequenced in a study of T cells in women clearing cervical HPV infection. The table came from immunoSEQ multiplex PCR; TCRdb's copy has only in-frame clones and leaves some out. The sample has around 31,000 clones. The sequenced sample consisted of blood buffy coat. The receptors originated from a woman aged 18 to 75 with a cervical HPV16 infection that either progressed to CIN3+ or cleared (not recorded which).

Points on this clone: The read ends 3 residues before the CDR3 terminus; that terminus is restored from the germline J gene. The chain has TRBV20-1 and TRBJ2-3, with D tentatively TRBD1 (5 bases). The CDR3 totals 14 residues. V lost 2 bases, J lost 4 bases, and 13 bases lay in between. Germline CDR1 reads DFQATT; CDR2 reads SNEGSKA (reference sequence). Here the CDR3 reads CSARMGRAADTQYF. Incomplete CDR3 DNA: TGCAGTGCTAGAATGGGCAGGGCTGCAGATACG.

As for this clone: The read falls 3 residues short of the CDR3 end, and the missing part is taken from the germline J gene. The chain carries TRBV7-8 and TRBJ2-7; 8 bases are shared with TRBD1. Germline V lookup: CDR1 SGHVS, CDR2 FQNEAQ. This CDR3 region has 14 residues. V shed 5 bases and J 4 bases; nucleotides not matched to a gene: 7. CDR3 in amino acids: CASSHRDRRYEQYF. CDR3 DNA, as far as it was read: TGTGCCAGCAGCCACCGGGACAGGCGTTACGAG.

Details on this clone: Read data end 3 residues before the CDR3 end; the end is taken from the germline J gene. This chain links TRBV12-3 or TRBV12-4 with TRBJ2-3, with 8 bases lining up with TRBD1. This CDR3 comprises 14 residues. The CDR3 DNA, read in part, is TGTGCGAGCGTAGGGGGACAGGGCACAGATACG. As protein: CASVGGQGTDT. The CDR3, in full, reads CASVGGQGTDTQYF.

Worth noting for this clone: The read terminates 3 residues before the CDR3 end, so the remaining end is supplied by the germline J gene. The V call is TRBV30, the J call TRBJ1-1; D is uncertain. The V and J ends lost 1 base and 5 bases respectively, with 5 bases between them. The CDR3 length is 11 residues. Germline CDR1 GTSNPN, CDR2 SVGIG (reference sequence). This CDR3 is CAWSGRTEAFF. CDR3 DNA, as far as it was read: TGTGCCTGGAGTGGAAGGACTGAA.

About this clone itself: The CDR3 end lies 3 residues beyond the end of the read and is filled in from the germline J gene. V is TRBV6-1 and J is TRBJ2-6, with unresolved D. This CDR3 has 14 amino acids. V lost 6 bases to trimming and J lost 0 bases, with 6 bases between them. CDR1 and CDR2 (germline): MNHNS, SASEGT. CDR3 bases read: TGTGCCAGCAGAGAACACTCTGGGGCCAACGTC. This translates into CASREHSGANV. The full CDR3 protein reads CASREHSGANVLTF.

The sequenced CDR3 bases are TGCGCCAGCAACTTAGGGGAGGGTTATGGC. Its protein is CASNLGEGYG. The CDR3 in its entirety is CASNLGEGYGYTF. The J gene is TRBJ1-2, the V gene TRBV5-1; weak D call: TRBD1 (5 bases). Sequencing ends 3 residues short of the CDR3 end; the germline J gene provides the rest. The germline V and J ends were trimmed by 6 bases and 5 bases, with 14 bases remaining between them. Germline CDR1 SGHRS, CDR2 YFSETQ. There are 13 residues in the CDR3.

The CDR3 DNA, read in part, is TGCAGTGCTGCCCTAGTCAGGGGGGCAGAGACC. Protein product: CSAALVRGAET. The entire CDR3 protein reads CSAALVRGAETQYF. The chain combines TRBV20-1 with TRBJ2-5; tentatively, D is TRBD1 (7 bases). Coverage ceases 3 residues before the CDR3 finishes, and the germline J gene fills in the end. Per germline, CDR1 DFQATT and CDR2 SNEGSKA (reference sequence). The CDR3 is made up of 14 amino acids. Deletions cut 5 bases from V and 4 bases from J, with 17 bases between.

A word on this clone: The read is 3 residues too short to cover the CDR3 end, so that end is filled in from the germline J gene. This chain connects TRBV4-2 to TRBJ2-7; 7 nucleotides align to TRBD2. The CDR3 sequence is 16 residues long. Germline CDR1 reads LGHNA; CDR2 reads YNFKEQ. V lost 0 bases to trimming and J lost 0 bases; unmatched junction nucleotides: 5. The DNA read from the CDR3 is TGTGCCAGCAGCCAAGATCCAGCGGGGAACTCCTACGAG. Encoded protein: CASSQDPAGNSYE. The full CDR3 reads CASSQDPAGNSYEQYF.

As regards this clone: The CDR3 end lies 3 residues beyond the end of the read and is filled in from the germline J gene. The chain is built from TRBV30 and TRBJ1-4, with D possibly matching TRBD1 (6 bases). The CDR3 runs 13 residues. Germline V CDR1 and CDR2: GTSNPN, SVGIG (reference sequence). V was clipped by 3 bases and J by 4 bases, with 9 bases between them. The CDR3 sequence is CAWRKQGNEKLFF. The CDR3 DNA, read in part, is TGTGCCTGGAGAAAACAGGGTAATGAAAAA.

With regard to this clone: The CDR3 end lies 3 residues beyond the end of the read and is filled in from the germline J gene. The chain links TRBV19 to TRBJ2-4; TRBD1 matches at 7 bases. CDR1 and CDR2 from the germline V gene are LNHDA and SQIVND (reference sequence). J gave up 8 bases and V 6 bases, and 10 bases lay outside the gene matches. This CDR3 is built from 14 residues. CDR3 DNA, as far as it was read: TGTGCCAGTAGATCGACAGGGCTGGGGGACATT. It encodes CASRSTGLGDI. The entire CDR3 protein reads CASRSTGLGDIQYF.

Turning to this clone: The observed sequence ends 3 residues before the CDR3 terminus, with the missing tail filled in from the germline J gene. This chain links TRBV2 with TRBJ1-3; D perhaps matches TRBD1 (6 bases). Deletions cut 5 bases from V and 3 bases from J, with 17 bases between. From germline, CDR1 is SNHLY and CDR2 FYNNEI. The CDR3 consists of 16 residues. CDR3 DNA, as far as it was read: TGTGCCAGCAGTAACCTCGGGGGGCTGGTTGGAAACACC. It codes for CASSNLGGLVGNT. The entire CDR3 protein is CASSNLGGLVGNTIYF.

On this clone itself: From the germline J gene comes the end of the CDR3, since the read stops 3 residues before it. This chain joins TRBV7-6 and TRBJ1-2; D is perhaps TRBD1 (6 bases). V shed 5 bases and J shed 4 bases, with 14 bases lying between them. CDR1 SGHVS and CDR2 FNYEAQ come from the germline V gene. This CDR3 is 14 amino acids long. The CDR3 region is CASSVPDRIYGYTF. CDR3 bases read: TGTGCCAGCAGCGTACCCGACAGGATCTATGGC. The full variable domain, with the rest looked up from reference TRBV7-6 and TRBJ1-2, is GAGVSQSPRYKVTKRGQDVALRCDPISGHVSLYWYRQALGQGPEFLTYFNYEAQQDKSGLPNDRFSAERPEGSISTLTIQRTEQRDSAMYRCASSVPDRIYGYTFGSGTRLTVV.

Points on this clone: Read coverage stops 3 residues before the CDR3 terminus; the germline J gene supplies the remainder. The V and J genes are TRBV7-9 and TRBJ1-2, with 10 bases lining up with TRBD1. The CDR3 is 14 residues long. Germline loops: CDR1 SEHNR, CDR2 FQNEAQ (reference sequence). The V gene end was trimmed by 1 base and the J gene end by 7 bases; junction bases not matched to a gene: 3. The CDR3 DNA, read in part, is TGTGCCAGCAGCTTAGGACAGGGGGCGGTTGGC. As protein: CASSLGQGAVG. In full, the CDR3 reads CASSLGQGAVGYTF.

Remarks on this clone: The observed sequence ends 3 residues before the CDR3 terminus, with the missing tail filled in from the germline J gene. The rearrangement uses TRBV7-2 and TRBJ2-1, with D maybe TRBD1 (6 bases). Germline CDR1 reads SGHTA; CDR2 reads FQGNSA. The CDR3 runs to 15 residues. The germline V and J ends were trimmed by 7 bases and 1 base, with 14 bases remaining between them. The CDR3 DNA, read in part, is TGTGCCAGCACCCCGGCAGGGGTGTCCTACAATGAG. Translated: CASTPAGVSYNE. The complete CDR3 reads CASTPAGVSYNEQFF. Together with reference TRBV7-2 and TRBJ2-1, the CDR3 gives the full variable domain: GAGVSQSPSNKVTEKGKDVELRCDPISGHTALYWYRQSLGQGLEFLIYFQGNSAPDKSGLPSDRFSAERTGGSVSTLTIQRTQQEDSAVYLCASTPAGVSYNEQFFGPGTRLTVL.

On this clone itself: The CDR3 end falls 3 residues outside the read, so it is completed with the germline J gene. The genes are TRBV4-2 and TRBJ1-1; D perhaps matches TRBD1 (5 bases). Trimming left V 7 bases short and J 5 bases short, with 17 bases between. This CDR3 contains 14 residues. Germline V gene lookup returns CDR1 LGHNA and CDR2 YNFKEQ. Here the CDR3 reads CASKPRRGLTEAFF. CDR3 bases read: TGTGCCAGCAAACCAAGACGGGGGTTAACTGAA.